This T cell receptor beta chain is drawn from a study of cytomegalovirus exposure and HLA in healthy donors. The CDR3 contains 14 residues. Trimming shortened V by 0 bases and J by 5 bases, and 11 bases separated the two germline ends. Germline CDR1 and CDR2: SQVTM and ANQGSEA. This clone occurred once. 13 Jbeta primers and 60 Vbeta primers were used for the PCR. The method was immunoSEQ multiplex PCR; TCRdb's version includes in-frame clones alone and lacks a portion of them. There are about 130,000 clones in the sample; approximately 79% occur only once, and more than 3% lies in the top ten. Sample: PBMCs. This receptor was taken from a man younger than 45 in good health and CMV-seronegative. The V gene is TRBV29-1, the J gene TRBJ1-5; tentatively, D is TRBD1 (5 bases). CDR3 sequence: CSVEEGRDYQPQHF. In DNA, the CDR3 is TGCAGCGTTGAAGAGGGCAGGGATTATCAGCCCCAGCATTTT.